This TCR beta chain was sequenced during a study of tumour-infiltrating T cells in Burkitt lymphoma. Study overall: This cohort included all epidemiological subtypes of Burkitt lymphoma. Survival, overall and progression-free, tracked with productive clonality.

The CDR3 length is 15 residues. Trimming shortened V by 5 bases and J by 6 bases, and 17 bases separated the two germline ends. CDR1 and CDR2 from the germline V gene are MNHNY and SVGAGI (reference sequence). This clone has more than one count but fewer than ten. TCRdb keeps only in-frame clones here, not all; method: immunoSEQ multiplex PCR. The sample has 45,000 to 60,000 clones, around 30% seen once. The chain employs TRBV6-6 and TRBJ1-5; D remains ambiguous. This TCR derives from a human donor with Burkitt lymphoma. The sequenced sample was tumor tissue. The CDR3 loop is CASSPDLAYGQPQHF. The DNA for the CDR3 is TGTGCCAGCAGTCCTGATTTGGCTTATGGTCAGCCCCAGCATTTT.